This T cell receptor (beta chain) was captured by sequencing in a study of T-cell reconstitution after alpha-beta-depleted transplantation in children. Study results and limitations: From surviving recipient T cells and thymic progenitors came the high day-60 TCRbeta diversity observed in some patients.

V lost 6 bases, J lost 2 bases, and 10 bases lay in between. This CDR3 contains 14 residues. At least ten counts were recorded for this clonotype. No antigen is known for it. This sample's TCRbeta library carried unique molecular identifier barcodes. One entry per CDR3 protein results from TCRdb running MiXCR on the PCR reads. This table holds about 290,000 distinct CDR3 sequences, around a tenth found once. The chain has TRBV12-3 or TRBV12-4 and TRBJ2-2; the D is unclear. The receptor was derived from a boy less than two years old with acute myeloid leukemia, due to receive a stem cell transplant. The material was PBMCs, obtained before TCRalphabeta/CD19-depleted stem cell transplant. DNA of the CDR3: TGTGCCAGCAGGTTCGGGCCTAACACCGGGGAGCTGTTTTTT. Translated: CASRFGPNTGELFF.